These 25 T cell receptor beta chains were all obtained from the same sample, sequenced in a study of cytotoxic CD8 clonotypes in ibrutinib-treated CLL. Data came from immunoSEQ multiplex PCR; TCRdb stores just in-frame clones and leaves some out. The sample lists about 74,000 clones, 80% occurring once. The sequences come from PBMCs, collected at disease progression, from a patient treated with ibrutinib. Every receptor here comes from a human donor with chronic lymphocytic leukemia.

The rearrangement uses TRBV18 and TRBJ2-2; TRBD2 is a possible D gene (6 bases). Germline V lookup: CDR1 KGHSH, CDR2 LQKENI. CDR3 size: 13 residues. V gave up 3 bases and J gave up 8 bases, with 10 bases separating them. The CDR3 DNA reads TGTGCCAGCTCACCCACGGAGGGTGGGGAGCTGTTTTTT. Translation: CASSPTEGGELFF.

The chain uses TRBV4-1 and TRBJ2-3, with D uncertain. Germline V gene data show CDR1 as MGHRA and CDR2 as YSYEKL. The CDR3 contains 16 residues. Trimming took 1 base from V and 2 from J, leaving 13 bases between them. Here the CDR3 reads CASSQVRVEYTDTQYF. CDR3 in DNA: TGCGCCAGCAGCCAAGTCCGGGTAGAATACACAGATACGCAGTATTTT.

This clone came up once. This chain connects TRBV4-1 to TRBJ2-5; the match to TRBD2 covers 7 bases. CDR1 is MGHRA and CDR2 is YSYEKL in the germline V gene. The CDR3 spans 16 residues. Trimming removed 3 bases from V and 3 bases from J; junction bases left unmatched: 10. The CDR3 reads CASSHNLAAAKETQYF. The CDR3, as DNA: TGCGCCAGCAGCCACAATCTAGCGGCGGCTAAAGAGACCCAGTACTTC.

The CDR3 reads CAWKGVVTGNYGYTF. DNA for the CDR3: TGTGCCTGGAAGGGTGTGGTCACAGGGAACTATGGCTACACCTTC. The chain is built from TRBV30 and TRBJ1-2, with a possible D match to TRBD1 (6 bases). Germline CDR1 is GTSNPN and CDR2 is SVGIG (reference sequence). This CDR3 has 15 residues. V lost 4 bases and J 2 bases, leaving 17 bases between the germline ends. The full variable domain, rest sourced from reference TRBV30 and TRBJ1-2, is SQTIHQWPATLVQPVGSPLSLECTVEGTSNPNLYWYRQAAGRGLQLLFYSVGIGQISSEVPQNLSASRPQDRQFILSSKKLLLSDSGFYLCAWKGVVTGNYGYTFGSGTRLTVV.

CDR3 residues: CSVENSAGETQYF. CDR3 nucleotide sequence: TGCAGCGTTGAAAACTCCGCAGGCGAGACCCAGTACTTC. The gene calls are TRBV29-1 and TRBJ2-5; D uncertain. V gave up 2 bases and J gave up 5 bases, with 12 bases separating them. The germline V gene has CDR1 SQVTM and CDR2 ANQGSEA. There are 13 residues in the CDR3.

The rearrangement links TRBV27 to TRBJ2-7; D unclear. The CDR3 covers 17 residues. Germline assignment: CDR1 MNHEY and CDR2 SMNVEV (reference sequence). Deletions cut 5 bases from V and 0 bases from J, with 20 bases between. The DNA of the CDR3 is TGTGCCAGCAGTCTACTTATCCCCATCTCCGGCTCCTACGAGCAGTACTTC. Encoded protein: CASSLLIPISGSYEQYF.

The V and J genes are TRBV6-4 and TRBJ2-1; 9 bases map to TRBD1. Germline V CDR1 and CDR2: MRHNA, SNTAGT. CDR3 length: 15 residues. The V gene end was trimmed by 4 bases and the J gene end by 6 bases; junction bases not matched to a gene: 7. The CDR3 reads CASSATGGPGNEQFF. The CDR3 DNA reads TGTGCCAGCAGTGCGACAGGGGGGCCCGGCAATGAGCAGTTCTTC.

V usage is TRBV5-6 and J usage is TRBJ1-1; 7 bases are a match to TRBD1. CDR3 length equals 15 residues. V was clipped by 2 bases and J by 3 bases; unmatched bases: 7. Per the germline V gene, CDR1 is SGHDT and CDR2 is YYEEEE. CDR3 region: CASSLIQGPDTEAFF. Written as DNA, the CDR3 is TGTGCCAGCAGCTTAATACAGGGGCCGGACACTGAAGCTTTCTTT.

The chain is built from TRBV5-1 and TRBJ1-6, with no clear D. This CDR3 comprises 13 residues. Germline V lookup: CDR1 SGHRS, CDR2 YFSETQ. Trimming took 0 bases from V and 3 from J, leaving 1 base between them. The CDR3 reads CASSLDYNSPLHF. The CDR3 DNA follows: TGCGCCAGCAGCTTGGACTATAATTCACCCCTCCACTTT. Full variable domain (remainder filled in from reference TRBV5-1 and TRBJ1-6): KAGVTQTPRYLIKTRGQQVTLSCSPISGHRSVSWYQQTPGQGLQFLFEYFSETQRNKGNFPGRFSGRQFSNSRSEMNVSTLELGDSALYLCASSLDYNSPLHFGNGTRLTVT.

This clone was seen just once. The gene calls are TRBV5-5 and TRBJ2-2; 11 bases agree with TRBD2. The CDR3 is 18 residues long. V lost 2 bases to trimming and J lost 0 bases; unmatched junction nucleotides: 6. Germline V lookup: CDR1 SGHKS, CDR2 YYEKEE (reference sequence). The CDR3 region has the DNA TGTGCCAGCAGCTTATCACTAGCGGGGGAGGCGAACACCGGGGAGCTGTTTTTT. Amino acid sequence: CASSLSLAGEANTGELFF.

V is TRBV6-5 and J is TRBJ2-5, with D unresolved. This CDR3 has 11 residues. V was trimmed by 2 bases and J by 2 bases, leaving 0 bases between them. CDR1 is MNHEY, CDR2 SVGAGI, per germline. The CDR3 here is CASSYQETQYF. The CDR3 bases are TGTGCCAGCAGTTACCAAGAGACCCAGTACTTC.

The chain links TRBV5-1 to TRBJ2-3, with 11 nucleotides matching TRBD2. Germline CDR1 is SGHRS and CDR2 is YFSETQ. This CDR3 has 16 residues. V lost 2 bases, J lost 3 bases, and 5 bases stayed unmatched. CDR3 region: CASSFTSGSGTDTQYF. The CDR3 DNA reads TGCGCCAGCAGCTTCACTAGCGGGAGTGGAACAGATACGCAGTATTTT.

This rearrangement joins TRBV7-6 to TRBJ2-7, with D perhaps given as TRBD1 or TRBD2 (6 bases each). Trimming stripped 5 bases from V and 0 bases from J, with 23 bases between. The CDR3 has 18 amino acids. CDR1 SGHVS and CDR2 FNYEAQ come from the germline V gene. The CDR3 reads CASSRPARGAGNSYEQYF. In DNA form, the CDR3 reads TGTGCCAGCAGCCGACCGGCAAGGGGGGCGGGAAACTCCTACGAGCAGTACTTC.

V is TRBV30 and J is TRBJ2-5; a weak D match, TRBD2 (6 bases). The CDR3 extends over 13 amino acids. Trimming cost V 3 bases and J 5 bases, with 13 bases left between them. Germline loops: CDR1 GTSNPN, CDR2 SVGIG (reference sequence). The CDR3: CAWRKRVRETQYF. The CDR3 DNA follows: TGTGCCTGGAGGAAGCGGGTCCGGGAGACCCAGTACTTC. Variable domain in full (rest from reference TRBV30 and TRBJ2-5): SQTIHQWPATLVQPVGSPLSLECTVEGTSNPNLYWYRQAAGRGLQLLFYSVGIGQISSEVPQNLSASRPQDRQFILSSKKLLLSDSGFYLCAWRKRVRETQYFGPGTRLLVL.

The rearrangement joins TRBV19 to TRBJ2-7; D may be TRBD2 (8 bases). The CDR3 is 15 amino acids. In germline, CDR1 is LNHDA, CDR2 SQIVND (reference sequence). The V gene lost 5 bases and the J gene lost 2 bases, with 16 bases spanning the gap. The CDR3 loop reads CASSRGTRGPYEQYF. In DNA form, the CDR3 reads TGTGCCAGTAGTCGCGGGACTAGGGGGCCCTACGAGCAGTACTTC.

The V and J genes are TRBV6-5 and TRBJ2-7; D is perhaps TRBD1 (6 bases). With 6 bases removed from V and 3 bases from J, the gap between germline ends came to 9 bases. Germline lookup yields CDR1 MNHEY and CDR2 SVGAGI. This CDR3 contains 12 residues. CDR3 protein: CASRKQGYEQYF. CDR3 sequence (DNA): TGTGCCAGCAGGAAACAGGGCTACGAGCAGTACTTC.

This clone was seen more than once but under ten times. The chain links TRBV6-1 to TRBJ1-2, with 9 bases fitting TRBD1. V lost 5 bases to trimming and J lost 7 bases; unmatched junction nucleotides: 8. Germline V CDR1 and CDR2: MNHNS, SASEGT. The CDR3 has 14 residues. The CDR3 protein is CASSPGQGIGGYTF. In nucleotides, the CDR3 is TGTGCCAGCAGTCCGGGACAGGGAATTGGTGGCTACACCTTC.

The gene calls are TRBV9 and TRBJ1-2; D possibly corresponds to TRBD1 (5 bases). Germline CDR1 reads SGDLS; CDR2 reads YYNGEE. The CDR3 has 16 amino acids. Trimming stripped 1 base from V and 4 bases from J, with 17 bases between. This CDR3 reads CASSVSPTGVGYGYTF. The CDR3 nucleotides read TGTGCCAGCAGCGTAAGCCCAACGGGGGTCGGCTATGGCTACACCTTC.

The J gene is TRBJ1-2, the V gene TRBV19; 7 bases line up with TRBD1. Per germline, CDR1 LNHDA and CDR2 SQIVND (reference sequence). The CDR3 extends over 15 amino acids. Trimming at V came to 5 bases and at J to 4 bases, leaving 10 bases not matched to a gene. CDR3 DNA: TGTGCCAGTAGTGAAGTAGCTCAGGGGGGCTATGGCTACACCTTC. Translated: CASSEVAQGGYGYTF.

The chain couples TRBV10-1 to TRBJ2-1; 7 bases align to TRBD2. The CDR3 consists of 14 residues. J lost 5 bases, V lost 9 bases, and 10 bases had no gene match. Germline V CDR1 and CDR2: WNHNN, SYGVQD (reference sequence). The CDR3 sequence is CARGVAGVNNEQFF. CDR3 in DNA: TGCGCCAGGGGAGTGGCGGGGGTCAACAATGAGCAGTTCTTC.

The chain uses TRBV29-1 and TRBJ2-7; the match to TRBD2 covers 9 bases. V lost 4 bases and J lost 3; bases outside the gene matches: 4. The CDR3 length is 13 residues. Germline values: CDR1 SQVTM, CDR2 ANQGSEA. The CDR3 nucleotides read TGCAGCGTTGTCGGCGGGGGGGGCTACGAGCAGTACTTC. Translation gives CSVVGGGGYEQYF.

As concerns this clone: One end of the junction fails to match germline, which may point to a read error. The gene calls are TRBV5-1 and TRBJ2-1; tentatively, D is TRBD1 or TRBD2 (6 bases each). The germline V gene has CDR1 SGHRS and CDR2 YFSETQ. This CDR3 has 12 residues. For the CDR3, the DNA is TGCGCCAGCAGCTCGACCGGGGGCCCGGAGATCTTC. As protein: CASSSTGGPEIF.

This clone was observed a handful of times. V usage is TRBV18 and J usage is TRBJ2-2; perhaps TRBD2 as D (6 bases). V was cut by 0 bases and J by 2 bases, with 13 bases left in between. Germline CDR1 is KGHSH and CDR2 is LQKENI. This CDR3 spans 17 amino acids. This chain's CDR3 is CASSPPRVAANTGELFF. The CDR3 DNA reads as TGTGCCAGCTCACCACCGAGGGTAGCGGCTAACACCGGGGAGCTGTTTTTT.

The CDR3 loop is CASSLSSYNSPLHF. CDR3 nucleotides: TGTGCCAGCAGTTTAAGCTCCTATAATTCACCCCTCCACTTT. The V gene is TRBV7-9, the J gene TRBJ1-6; D gene unclear. Germline loops: CDR1 SEHNR, CDR2 FQNEAQ (reference sequence). V was clipped by 6 bases and J by 0 bases, with 6 bases between them. The CDR3 has 14 residues.

About this clone itself: The same CDR3 can be traced to other DNA sequences in this sample. V and J are TRBV19 and TRBJ1-5; D gene unclear. This CDR3 has 13 residues. CDR1 and CDR2 (germline): LNHDA, SQIVND (reference sequence). V lost 3 bases and J 0 bases, leaving 3 bases between the germline ends. CDR3 loop: CASSMGSNQPQHF. The CDR3 bases are TGTGCCAGTAGTATGGGTAGCAATCAGCCCCAGCATTTT.